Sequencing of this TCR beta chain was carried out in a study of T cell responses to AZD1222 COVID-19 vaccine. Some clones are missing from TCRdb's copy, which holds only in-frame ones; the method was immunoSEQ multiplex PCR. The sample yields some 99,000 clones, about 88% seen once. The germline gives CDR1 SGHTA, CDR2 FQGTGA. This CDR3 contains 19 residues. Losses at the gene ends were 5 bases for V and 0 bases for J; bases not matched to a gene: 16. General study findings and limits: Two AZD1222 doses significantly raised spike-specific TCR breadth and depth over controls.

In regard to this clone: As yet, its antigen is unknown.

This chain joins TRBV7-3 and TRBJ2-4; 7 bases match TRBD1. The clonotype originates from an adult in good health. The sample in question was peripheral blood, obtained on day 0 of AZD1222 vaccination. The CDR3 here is CASSASPGQKLLAKNIQYF. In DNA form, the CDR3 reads TGTGCCAGCAGCGCCAGTCCGGGACAGAAGCTTCTAGCCAAAAACATTCAGTACTTC.